The 5 T cell receptor beta chains below come from one sample, sequenced in a study of T cell repertoires in cytomegalovirus infection. TCRdb ran MiXCR on the reads and lists one entry per CDR3 protein. The sample yields approximately 320,000 distinct CDR3 sequences, around a tenth seen once. The sequenced sample consisted of PBMCs. Receptor source: a human donor in good health (CMV status not recorded). Some clones in this sample may be carry-over from other donors' samples.

This clonotype was seen ten or more times. The chain employs TRBV7-2 and TRBJ1-3; D unclear. CDR1 and CDR2 (germline): SGHTA, FQGNSA. The CDR3 contains 15 residues. Trimming removed 4 bases from V and 4 bases from J, with 14 bases in between. The CDR3 reads CASSSRPTQGNTIYF. CDR3 nucleotides: TGTGCCAGCAGCTCAAGACCAACTCAGGGAAACACCATATATTTT.

This clonotype was seen at least ten times. The chain recombines TRBV7-6 with TRBJ2-1; perhaps D is TRBD1 or TRBD2 (5 bases each). The V gene lost 3 bases and the J gene lost 4 bases, with 7 bases spanning the gap. The CDR3 is 13 residues long. CDR1 and CDR2 (germline): SGHVS, FNYEAQ. The chain's CDR3 is CASSLGDYNEQFF. The CDR3, as DNA: TGTGCCAGCAGCTTGGGGGATTACAATGAGCAGTTCTTC.

This clonotype was recorded at least ten times. Its ends do not fully match the called genes, so a read error is possible. The chain joins TRBV7-2 to TRBJ1-1, with a possible D match to TRBD1 (6 bases). This CDR3 spans 14 amino acids. Germline V lookup: CDR1 SGHTA, CDR2 FQGNSA. The chain's CDR3 is CASTLRDTNTEAFF. In DNA form, the CDR3 reads TGTGCCAGCACCTTAAGGGACACGAACACTGAAGCTTTCTTT.

There are many counts of this clonotype. A much larger clone differs from this one at a single base, so this may be a read error. The V gene is TRBV7-2, the J gene TRBJ2-3, with D hard to call. From germline, CDR1 is SGHTA and CDR2 FQGNSA. V dropped 0 bases and J dropped 7 bases, with 5 bases sitting between them. The CDR3 is 12 residues long. The CDR3, as DNA: TGTGCCAGCAGCTTAGCAGGGAATACGCAGTATTTT. Protein product: CASSLAGNTQYF.

This clonotype showed up many times. The chain has TRBV11-2 and TRBJ2-1; 10 bases agree with TRBD1. The germline gives CDR1 SGHAT, CDR2 FQNNGV. This CDR3 comprises 15 residues. The V segment lost 3 bases and the J segment 9 bases; nucleotides outside the gene matches: 8. CDR3 residues: CASSFGTGVFGEQFF. The CDR3 DNA is TGTGCCAGCAGCTTCGGGACAGGGGTGTTTGGTGAGCAGTTCTTC.